This TCR beta chain derives from a study of cytomegalovirus exposure and HLA in healthy donors. In regard to this clone: Its antigen is still unknown.

The CDR3 length is 15 residues. CDR1 LGHNA and CDR2 YNFKEQ come from the germline V gene. V was clipped by 2 bases and J by 3 bases; unmatched bases: 6. Study-level results: Later analysis showed TCR association rates varying by HLA locus, highest for DRB1 and lowest for HLA-C. Later analysis associated a missense DCLRE1C variant with TCR beta V- and J-gene trimming. In an earlier analysis, in 540 or so donors, most V segments appeared productive either ~90% or ~30% of the time.

PCR was performed using 60 Vbeta and 13 Jbeta primers. Only in-frame clones appear in the TCRdb table, and some are missing; sequencing was by immunoSEQ multiplex PCR. The table lists around 140,000 clones, 70% to 85% of them singletons. The chain uses TRBV4-2 and TRBJ1-2, with 7 bases identical to TRBD1. The TCR sequence derives from a woman in her fifties or sixties in good health and CMV-seropositive. The sequenced sample consisted of PBMCs. The CDR3 reads CASSQPSDRDYGYTF. The CDR3 region has the DNA TGTGCCAGCAGCCAACCTTCCGACAGGGACTATGGCTACACCTTC.